The source of this T cell receptor (beta chain) is a study of tumor and adjacent non-tumor tissue in lung cancer. RNA was extracted from bulk tissue without any cell sorting. This non-tumor lung sample came from over 3 cm beyond the tumor edge. Three rounds of nested PCR, following a modified ARM-PCR protocol, produced the TCRbeta library. MiXCR, run by TCRdb on the multiplex PCR reads, gives a single entry per CDR3 protein. The sample carries roughly 43,000 distinct CDR3 sequences, roughly 60% recorded once. This clonotype showed up many times. Sequenced sample: distant non-tumor lung tissue. This TCR came from a man between 45 and 60 years old with non-small cell lung cancer.

Here the CDR3 reads CAISRDVNSPLHF. The CDR3 region has the DNA TGTGCCATCAGCCGGGACGTGAATTCACCCCTCCACTTT. The chain is built from TRBV10-3 and TRBJ1-6; D may be TRBD1 (5 bases). Germline-derived CDR1 and CDR2 are ENHRY and SYGVKD. Trimming left V 6 bases short and J 7 bases short, with 10 bases between. The CDR3 sequence is 13 residues long.